The T cell receptor beta chain under discussion was sequenced for a study of tumor and adjacent non-tumor tissue in lung cancer. Across the whole study: The cohort had around twelve adenocarcinoma, a couple of squamous cell and 1 small cell patients. The patients, 10 men and about 5 women, were roughly 30 to 76 with stage I to III disease. Study-wide points: Shorter survival was associated with higher TCR diversity in tumors. Tumor tissue had significantly higher TCR diversity than normal lung.

This sample's RNA came from whole unsorted tissue. This clonotype was seen once. Its antigen is unidentified. The junction departs from the called germline gene at one end, perhaps through a read error. TCRbeta libraries were built with three rounds of nested PCR, modified from ARM-PCR. TCRdb redid the calling of the multiplex PCR reads with MiXCR, one entry per CDR3 protein. The table includes fewer than 80,000 distinct CDR3 sequences, 65% to 75% detected once. The sample comprised lung tumor tissue. This TCR came from a woman aged 70-85 years with non-small cell lung cancer.

The CDR3 loop reads CAIKATSVDNNEQFF. The CDR3 DNA reads TGTGCCATCAAGGCTACTAGCGTTGACAACAATGAACAGTTCTTC. The V gene is TRBV10-3, the J gene TRBJ2-1; 7 bases match TRBD2. The CDR3 loop spans 15 amino acids. Germline CDR1 and CDR2: ENHRY and SYGVKD.